One sample yielded the 16 T cell receptor beta chains listed below, sequenced in a study of blood T cell repertoires in COVID-19. Sequencing used immunoSEQ multiplex PCR; TCRdb keeps in-frame clones, though not all of them. Of about 150,000 clones in the sample, around 89% are singletons; the top ten hold approximately 3%. Material: peripheral blood. Receptors were obtained from a woman aged 55-75 years with active COVID-19.

This clone has a single count. The chain recombines TRBV9 with TRBJ2-7; 8 bases match TRBD2. V lost 0 bases, J lost 4 bases, and 6 bases stayed unmatched. This CDR3 region has 15 residues. CDR1 and CDR2 (germline): SGDLS, YYNGEE. The CDR3 protein is CASSVEGASGYEQYF. The CDR3 region has the DNA TGTGCCAGCAGCGTAGAAGGGGCTAGCGGGTACGAGCAGTACTTC.

The chain combines TRBV19 with TRBJ2-2; possibly TRBD2 for D (5 bases). Germline CDR1 is LNHDA and CDR2 is SQIVND (reference sequence). The length of the CDR3 is 14 residues. V was clipped by 6 bases and J by 5 bases, with 13 bases between them. The CDR3 region is CASRSISVTGELFF. CDR3 DNA: TGTGCCAGTAGATCGATTAGCGTAACCGGGGAGCTGTTTTTT.

The chain has TRBV9 and TRBJ2-1, with a possible D match to TRBD1 (5 bases). The germline V gene encodes CDR1 SGDLS and CDR2 YYNGEE. The CDR3 has 12 amino acids. Trimming stripped 4 bases from V and 7 bases from J, with 9 bases between. This chain's CDR3 is CASSSDSNEQFF. In nucleotides, the CDR3 is TGTGCCAGCAGCTCTGACAGTAATGAGCAGTTCTTC.

In its sample, this clone was seen once. This chain joins TRBV28 and TRBJ2-7; 10 nucleotides agree with TRBD2. The CDR3 covers 17 residues. From germline, CDR1 is MDHEN and CDR2 SYDVKM. V dropped 3 bases and J dropped 7; count of bases not matched to a gene: 15. CDR3 DNA: TGTGCCAGCAGTTTGAGCGGGAAAGCGGGAGGGCCCCGGGAGCAGTACTTC. Its translation is CASSLSGKAGGPREQYF.

The CDR3 DNA reads TGTGCCAGCACCCACACCAGGGTCGATGAGCAGTTCTTC. This gives the protein CASTHTRVDEQFF. The chain has TRBV6-6 and TRBJ2-1, with a tentative D call TRBD1 (5 bases). Germline CDR1 is MNHNY and CDR2 is SVGAGI (reference sequence). The CDR3 runs 13 residues. V lost 7 bases and J lost 8, with 15 bases in between.

The chain is built from TRBV27 and TRBJ2-2; D gene ambiguous. The CDR3 has 14 amino acids. Germline values: CDR1 MNHEY, CDR2 SMNVEV (reference sequence). Trimming pared 11 bases from V and 2 bases from J, leaving 15 bases between. This CDR3 reads CAASPRLNTGELFF. CDR3 coding DNA: TGTGCCGCTAGTCCGCGGTTAAACACCGGGGAGCTGTTTTTT.

The chain combines TRBV27 with TRBJ2-1; TRBD2 agrees at 11 bases. V shed 3 bases, J shed 7 bases, and the junction held 5 bases outside the gene matches. The CDR3 is made up of 15 amino acids. Germline V gives CDR1 MNHEY, CDR2 SMNVEV (reference sequence). As DNA, the CDR3 is TGTGCCAGCAGTTTGGAGACTAGCGGGAAAAATGAGCAGTTCTTC. This sequence encodes CASSLETSGKNEQFF.

The chain carries TRBV5-5 and TRBJ1-1; possible D gene TRBD1, 5 bases. The CDR3 is 16 amino acids. The germline V and J ends were trimmed by 0 bases and 5 bases, with 17 bases remaining between them. Germline V CDR1 and CDR2: SGHKS, YYEKEE (reference sequence). The CDR3: CASSLGRGRWNTEAFF. CDR3 nucleotide sequence: TGTGCCAGCAGCTTGGGGAGGGGTAGGTGGAATACTGAAGCTTTCTTT.

The chain joins TRBV7-9 to TRBJ2-5; D unresolved. The ends were cut back, 2 bases at V and 0 bases at J, with 10 bases in the middle. Per germline, CDR1 SEHNR and CDR2 FQNEAQ (reference sequence). The CDR3 loop spans 15 amino acids. The CDR3 here is CASSLTAADQETQYF. CDR3 bases: TGTGCCAGCAGCTTAACCGCGGCGGACCAAGAGACCCAGTACTTC.

The chain combines TRBV7-9 with TRBJ2-2; D unresolved. The CDR3 is made up of 15 amino acids. Germline lookup yields CDR1 SEHNR and CDR2 FQNEAQ (reference sequence). V lost 5 bases to trimming and J lost 4 bases, with 14 bases between them. The CDR3 DNA sequence: TGTGCCAGCAGCAACGTTACCGGGTTCACCGGGGAGCTGTTTTTT. Translated: CASSNVTGFTGELFF.

The V gene is TRBV27, the J gene TRBJ1-1; a possible D gene is TRBD1 (5 bases). The germline V and J ends were trimmed by 2 bases and 4 bases, with 8 bases remaining between them. Looked up from germline, CDR1 is MNHEY and CDR2 is SMNVEV (reference sequence). The CDR3 totals 13 residues. The CDR3 DNA reads as TGTGCCAGCAGTTTAATCGGGGGCACTGAAGCTTTCTTT. It is translated as CASSLIGGTEAFF.

The V gene is TRBV5-4, the J gene TRBJ2-2; 9 bases are a match to TRBD2. The CDR3 has 16 amino acids. The V and J ends lost 0 bases and 7 bases, in that order; junction bases with no gene match: 7. Germline V gene lookup returns CDR1 SGHNT and CDR2 YYREEE (reference sequence). The CDR3 DNA reads as TGTGCCAGCAGCTTGGGGGTAGCGGGAGCTTTCGGGGAGCTGTTTTTT. Translated: CASSLGVAGAFGELFF.

The sample holds one count of this clone. The CDR3 protein is CASSPFGGRASGELFF. In DNA form, the CDR3 reads TGTGCCAGCAGCCCCTTTGGCGGGAGGGCCTCCGGGGAGCTGTTTTTT. The genes are TRBV5-6 and TRBJ2-2; TRBD2 matches at 9 bases. Trimming took 4 bases from V and 6 from J; bases not matched to a gene: 10. The CDR3 sequence is 16 residues long. Germline lookup yields CDR1 SGHDT and CDR2 YYEEEE.

This chain uses TRBV5-1 with TRBJ2-7; 10 bases are shared with TRBD1. CDR3 length equals 15 residues. The J segment lost 4 bases and the V segment lost 4 bases, leaving 8 bases of the junction unmatched. Germline CDR1 and CDR2: SGHRS and YFSETQ. The DNA of the CDR3 is TGCGCCAGCAGCAGTAGACAGGGGGCCTCTTACGAGCAGTACTTC. It translates to CASSSRQGASYEQYF.

This clone was recorded only once. V usage is TRBV7-2 and J usage is TRBJ2-7; TRBD2 matches at 8 bases. The CDR3 contains 14 residues. Losses at the gene ends were 3 bases for V and 3 bases for J; bases not matched to a gene: 4. Germline CDR1 SGHTA, CDR2 FQGNSA. DNA of the CDR3: TGTGCCAGCAGCTTGAGCGGGGGTCTCTACGAGCAGTACTTC. Its protein is CASSLSGGLYEQYF. Based on the CDR3 plus reference TRBV7-2 and TRBJ2-7, the full variable domain is GAGVSQSPSNKVTEKGKDVELRCDPISGHTALYWYRQSLGQGLEFLIYFQGNSAPDKSGLPSDRFSAERTGGSVSTLTIQRTQQEDSAVYLCASSLSGGLYEQYFGPGTRLTVT.

The rearrangement links TRBV5-1 to TRBJ2-2; D might be TRBD2 (5 bases). Germline-derived CDR1 and CDR2 are SGHRS and YFSETQ. The CDR3 totals 16 residues. Trimming removed 0 bases at V and 2 bases at J, with 11 bases between. The CDR3 nucleotides read TGCGCCAGCAGCTTGGCCGTCAGACTAAACACCGGGGAGCTGTTTTTT. Encoded protein: CASSLAVRLNTGELFF.